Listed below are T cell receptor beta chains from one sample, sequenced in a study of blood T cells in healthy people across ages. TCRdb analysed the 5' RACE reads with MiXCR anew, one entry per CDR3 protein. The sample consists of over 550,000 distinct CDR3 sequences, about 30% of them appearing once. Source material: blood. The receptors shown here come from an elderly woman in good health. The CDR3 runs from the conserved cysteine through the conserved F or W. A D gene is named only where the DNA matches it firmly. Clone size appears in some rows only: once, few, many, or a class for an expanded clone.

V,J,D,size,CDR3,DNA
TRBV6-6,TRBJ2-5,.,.,CASSYVLQETQYF,TGTGCCAGCAGTTATGTCTTACAAGAGACCCAGTACTTC
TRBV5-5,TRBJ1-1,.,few,CASSRSRWNTEAFF,TGTGCCAGCAGCCGAAGCAGGTGGAACACTGAAGCTTTCTTT
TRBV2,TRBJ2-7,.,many,CASSEPLDWGEQYF,TGTGCCAGCAGTGAACCGCTGGACTGGGGCGAGCAGTACTTC
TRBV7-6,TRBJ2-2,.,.,CASSLAREPNTGELFF,TGTGCCAGCAGCTTAGCGAGGGAGCCGAACACCGGGGAGCTGTTTTTT
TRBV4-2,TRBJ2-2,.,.,CASSQDNRGTGELFF,TGTGCCAGCAGCCAAGATAATAGAGGGACCGGGGAGCTGTTTTTT
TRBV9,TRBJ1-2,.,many,CASSESYGGNYYGYTF,TGTGCCAGCAGCGAAAGCTACGGGGGGAACTACTATGGCTACACCTTC
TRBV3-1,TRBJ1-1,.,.,CASRGGAANTEAFF,TGTGCCAGCCGGGGAGGGGCGGCAAACACTGAAGCTTTCTTT
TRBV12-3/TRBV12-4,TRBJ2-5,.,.,CASSASGAETQYF,TGTGCCAGCAGTGCCTCTGGGGCGGAGACCCAGTACTTC
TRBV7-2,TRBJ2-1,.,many,CASGGTSYNEQFF,TGTGCCAGCGGGGGGACCTCCTACAATGAGCAGTTCTTC
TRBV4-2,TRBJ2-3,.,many,CASSPVNGFPDTQYF,TGTGCCAGCAGCCCGGTGAACGGGTTTCCAGATACGCAGTATTTT
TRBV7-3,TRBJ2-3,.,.,CASSLNPGGGTDTQYF,TGTGCCAGCAGCCTCAATCCTGGAGGGGGCACAGATACGCAGTATTTT
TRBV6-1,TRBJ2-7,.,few,CASSAYFYEQYF,TGTGCCAGCAGTGCCTACTTCTACGAGCAGTACTTC
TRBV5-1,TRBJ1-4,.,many,CASSPRDARGTSEKLFF,TGCGCCAGCAGCCCCCGGGATGCGCGAGGGACCAGCGAAAAACTGTTTTTT
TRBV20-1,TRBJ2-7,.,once,CSARPPGRGEQYF,TGCAGTGCTAGACCGCCAGGACGGGGCGAGCAGTACTTC
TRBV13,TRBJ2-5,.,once,CASSFPGSTQYF,TGTGCCAGCAGCTTCCCCGGGAGTACCCAGTACTTC
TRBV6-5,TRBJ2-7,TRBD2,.,CVSSPGRVSYERYF,TGTGTCAGCAGCCCGGGGAGGGTTTCCTACGAGCGGTACTTC
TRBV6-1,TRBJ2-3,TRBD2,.,CAIGGLAGASTDTQYF,TGTGCCATAGGTGGCCTAGCGGGGGCCTCCACAGATACGCAGTATTTT
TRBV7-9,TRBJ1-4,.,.,CASSGGGSDEKLFF,TGTGCCAGCAGCGGAGGGGGGTCCGATGAAAAACTGTTTTTT
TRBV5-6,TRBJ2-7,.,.,CASSLAPGTFSYEQYF,TGTGCCAGCAGCTTGGCTCCAGGGACCTTTTCCTACGAGCAGTACTTC
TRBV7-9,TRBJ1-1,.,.,CASSSRGAVSTEAFF,TGTGCCAGCAGCTCCCGAGGGGCGGTTAGCACTGAAGCTTTCTTT
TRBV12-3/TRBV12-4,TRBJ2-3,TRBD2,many,CASSLSTSGGYTSTDTQYF,TGTGCCAGCAGTTTATCGACTAGCGGGGGATATACTAGCACAGATACGCAGTATTTT
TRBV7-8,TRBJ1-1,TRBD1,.,CASSSPRARGHTEAFF,TGTGCCAGCAGCTCCCCCCGGGCCAGGGGGCACACTGAAGCTTTCTTT
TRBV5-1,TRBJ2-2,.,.,CASSPLLNTGELFF,TGCGCCAGCAGCCCGCTTTTGAACACCGGAGAGCTGTTTTTT
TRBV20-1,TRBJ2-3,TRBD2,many,CSARTGTSSTDTQYF,TGCAGTGCGCGAACCGGGACTAGTAGCACAGATACGCAGTATTTT
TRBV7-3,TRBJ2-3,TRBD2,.,CASSLMGGSQDTQYF,TGTGCCAGCAGCCTGATGGGAGGGTCCCAGGATACGCAGTATTTT
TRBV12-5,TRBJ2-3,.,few,CASGSKPGRGADTQYF,TGTGCTAGTGGTTCGAAACCCGGACGGGGCGCAGATACGCAGTATTTT
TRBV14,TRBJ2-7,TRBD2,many,CASSQRELAGVPYEQYF,TGTGCCAGCAGCCAACGAGAACTAGCGGGGGTTCCCTACGAGCAGTACTTC
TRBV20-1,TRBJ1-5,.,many,CSAAENSNQPQHF,TGCAGTGCTGCAGAGAATAGCAATCAGCCCCAGCATTTT
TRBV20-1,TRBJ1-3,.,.,CSATFGNTIYF,TGCAGTGCTACCTTTGGAAACACCATATATTTT
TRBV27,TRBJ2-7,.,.,CASSPSGVGNEQYF,TGTGCCAGCTCACCATCGGGGGTCGGCAACGAGCAGTACTTC
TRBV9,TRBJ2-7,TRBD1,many,CASSAQGASVDEQYF,TGTGCCAGCAGCGCACAGGGGGCAAGCGTTGACGAGCAGTACTTC
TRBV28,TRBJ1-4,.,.,CASSLFNRRLFF,TGTGCCAGCAGTTTATTTAATAGAAGACTGTTTTTT
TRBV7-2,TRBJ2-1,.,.,CASSLVGRQLYNEQFF,TGTGCCAGCAGCTTAGTTGGGAGGCAATTATACAATGAGCAGTTCTTC
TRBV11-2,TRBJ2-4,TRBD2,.,CASMGEGDPREQYF,TGTGCCAGCATGGGGGAGGGAGACCCGCGAGAGCAGTACTTC
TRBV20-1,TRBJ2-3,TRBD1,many,CSAGPGTGTDTQYF,TGCAGTGCGGGCCCCGGGACAGGGACAGATACGCAGTATTTT
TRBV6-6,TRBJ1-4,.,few,CASSYRINEKLFF,TGTGCCAGCAGTTACAGGATAAATGAAAAACTGTTTTTT
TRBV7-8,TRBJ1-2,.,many,CASSLAGETNYGYTF,TGTGCCAGCAGCTTAGCGGGGGAAACTAACTATGGCTACACCTTC
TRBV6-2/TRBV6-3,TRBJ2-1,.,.,CASSYRGPAPSEQFF,TGTGCCAGCAGTTACAGGGGCCCCGCCCCCTCTGAGCAGTTCTTC
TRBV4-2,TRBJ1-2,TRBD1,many,CASSQEDRGAYGYTF,TGTGCCAGCAGCCAGGAGGACAGGGGGGCTTATGGCTACACCTTC
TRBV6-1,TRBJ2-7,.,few,CASSIWTDTYEQYF,TGTGCCAGCAGTATTTGGACGGACACCTACGAGCAGTACTTC
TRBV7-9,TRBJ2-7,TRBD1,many,CASSFDRVGAEQYF,TGTGCCAGCAGCTTTGACAGGGTTGGCGCCGAGCAGTACTTC
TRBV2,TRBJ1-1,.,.,CASYVRGNTEAFF,TGTGCCAGCTACGTACGAGGAAACACTGAAGCTTTCTTT
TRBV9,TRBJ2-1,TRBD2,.,CASSVSGALNEQFF,TGTGCCAGCAGCGTAAGCGGGGCCCTCAATGAGCAGTTCTTC
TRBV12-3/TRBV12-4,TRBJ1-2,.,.,CASSFTGVGGYTF,TGTGCCAGCAGTTTCACCGGGGTTGGTGGCTACACCTTC
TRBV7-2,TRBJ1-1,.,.,CASSLSSTANTEAFF,TGTGCCAGCAGCTTATCGTCCACAGCGAACACTGAAGCTTTCTTT
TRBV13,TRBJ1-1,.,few,CASSLVKSGAFF,TGTGCCAGCAGCTTAGTAAAGTCTGGAGCTTTCTTT
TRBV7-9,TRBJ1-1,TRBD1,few,CASSNDRAYTEAFF,TGTGCCAGCAGCAATGACAGGGCGTACACTGAAGCTTTCTTT
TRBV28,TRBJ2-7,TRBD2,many,CASIGGAQTYEQYF,TGTGCCAGCATCGGGGGGGCTCAAACCTACGAGCAGTACTTC
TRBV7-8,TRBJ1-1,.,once,CASSHRAVRSEAFF,TGTGCCAGCAGCCACCGGGCAGTTCGCTCTGAAGCTTTCTTT
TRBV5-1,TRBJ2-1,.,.,CASSLRDRLYNEQFF,TGCGCCAGCAGCCTACGGGACCGACTCTACAATGAGCAGTTCTTC
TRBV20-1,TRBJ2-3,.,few,CSASPLDTQYF,TGCAGTGCTAGCCCTCTGGATACGCAGTATTTT
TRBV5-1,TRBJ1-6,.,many,CASKSSASNNSPLHF,TGCGCCAGCAAAAGTTCGGCGTCGAATAATTCACCCCTCCACTTT